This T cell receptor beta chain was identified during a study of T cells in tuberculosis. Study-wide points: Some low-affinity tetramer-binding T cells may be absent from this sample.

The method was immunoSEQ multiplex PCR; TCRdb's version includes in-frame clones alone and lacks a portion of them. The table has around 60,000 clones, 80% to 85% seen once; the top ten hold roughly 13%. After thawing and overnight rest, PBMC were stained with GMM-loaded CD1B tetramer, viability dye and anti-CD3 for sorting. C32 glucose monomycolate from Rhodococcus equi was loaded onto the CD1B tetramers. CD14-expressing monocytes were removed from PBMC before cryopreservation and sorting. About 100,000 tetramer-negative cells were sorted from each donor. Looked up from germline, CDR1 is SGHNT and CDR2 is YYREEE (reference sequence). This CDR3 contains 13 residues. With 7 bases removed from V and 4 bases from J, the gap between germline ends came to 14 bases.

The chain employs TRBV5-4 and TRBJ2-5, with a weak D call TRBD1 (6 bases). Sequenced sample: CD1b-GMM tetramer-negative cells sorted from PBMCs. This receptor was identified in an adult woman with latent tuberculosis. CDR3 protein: CASSWGLGETQYF. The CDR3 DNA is TGTGCCAGCTCCTGGGGGCTAGGAGAGACCCAGTACTTC. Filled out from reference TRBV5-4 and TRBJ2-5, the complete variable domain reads ETGVTQSPTHLIKTRGQQVTLRCSSQSGHNTVSWYQQALGQGPQFIFQYYREEENGRGNFPPRFSGLQFPNYSSELNVNALELDDSALYLCASSWGLGETQYFGPGTRLLVL.